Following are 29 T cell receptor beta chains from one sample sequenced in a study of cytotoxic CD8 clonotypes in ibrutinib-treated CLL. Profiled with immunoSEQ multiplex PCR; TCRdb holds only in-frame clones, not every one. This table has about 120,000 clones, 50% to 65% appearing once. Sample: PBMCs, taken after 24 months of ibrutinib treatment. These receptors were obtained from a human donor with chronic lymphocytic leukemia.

CDR3 amino acids: CASRATAYQETQYF. The DNA of the CDR3 is TGTGCCAGCAGGGCCACAGCGTACCAAGAGACCCAGTACTTC. The genes are TRBV25-1 and TRBJ2-5; D is unclear. The CDR3 consists of 14 residues. Germline lookup yields CDR1 MGHDK and CDR2 SYGVNS. With 6 bases removed from V and 0 bases from J, the gap between germline ends came to 11 bases.

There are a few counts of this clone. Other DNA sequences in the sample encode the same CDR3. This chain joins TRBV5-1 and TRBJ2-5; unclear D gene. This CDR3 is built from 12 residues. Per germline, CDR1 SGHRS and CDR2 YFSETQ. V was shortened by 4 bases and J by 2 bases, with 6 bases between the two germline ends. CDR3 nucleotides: TGCGCCAGCAGCCTGAAACAAGAGACCCAGTACTTC. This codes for CASSLKQETQYF.

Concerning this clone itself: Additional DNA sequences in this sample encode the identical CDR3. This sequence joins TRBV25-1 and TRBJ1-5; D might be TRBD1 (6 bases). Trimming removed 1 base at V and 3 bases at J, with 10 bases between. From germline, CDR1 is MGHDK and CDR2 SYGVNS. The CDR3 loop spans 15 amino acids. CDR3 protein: CASSELGADNQPQHF. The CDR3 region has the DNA TGTGCCAGCAGTGAATTGGGGGCGGACAATCAGCCCCAGCATTTT.

Written as DNA, the CDR3 is TGTGCCACCAGCAGAGATTCGGTAGCGGGGCCTTACAATGAGCAGTTCTTC. Translating it yields CATSRDSVAGPYNEQFF. The rearrangement uses TRBV15 and TRBJ2-1, with 8 bases aligning to TRBD2. Germline V gene sequence: CDR1 LNHNV, CDR2 YYDKDF (reference sequence). The CDR3 spans 17 residues. With V trimmed by 0 bases and J by 4 bases, 8 bases remained unmatched.

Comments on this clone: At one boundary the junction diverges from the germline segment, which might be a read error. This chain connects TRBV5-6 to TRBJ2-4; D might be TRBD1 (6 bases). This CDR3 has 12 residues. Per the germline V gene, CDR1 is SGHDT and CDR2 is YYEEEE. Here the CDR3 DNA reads TGTGCCAGCAGCCCAGACCGGGACACAAAACACTTC. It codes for CASSPDRDTKHF.

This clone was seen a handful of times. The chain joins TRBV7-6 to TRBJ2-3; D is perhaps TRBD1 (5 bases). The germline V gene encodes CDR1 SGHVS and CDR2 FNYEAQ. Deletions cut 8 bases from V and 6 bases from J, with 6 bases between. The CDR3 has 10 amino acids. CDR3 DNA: TGTGCCAGCGCAGGGGATACGCAGTATTTT. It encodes CASAGDTQYF.

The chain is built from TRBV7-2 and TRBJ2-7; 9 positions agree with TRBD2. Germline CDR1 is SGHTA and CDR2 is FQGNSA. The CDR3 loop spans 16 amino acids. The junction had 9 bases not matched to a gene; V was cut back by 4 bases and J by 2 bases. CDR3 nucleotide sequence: TGTGCCAGCAGCTCAGGGGCTAGCGGGGTCCCCTACGAGCAGTACTTC. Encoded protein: CASSSGASGVPYEQYF. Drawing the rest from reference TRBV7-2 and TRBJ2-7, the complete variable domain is GAGVSQSPSNKVTEKGKDVELRCDPISGHTALYWYRQSLGQGLEFLIYFQGNSAPDKSGLPSDRFSAERTGGSVSTLTIQRTQQEDSAVYLCASSSGASGVPYEQYFGPGTRLTVT.

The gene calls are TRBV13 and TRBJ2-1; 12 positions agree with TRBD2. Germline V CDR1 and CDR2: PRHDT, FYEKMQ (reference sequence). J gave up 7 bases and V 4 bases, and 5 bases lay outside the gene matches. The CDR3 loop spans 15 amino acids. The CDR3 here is CASSSLAGGRNEQFF. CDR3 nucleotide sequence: TGTGCCAGCAGCTCACTAGCGGGGGGAAGGAATGAGCAGTTCTTC.

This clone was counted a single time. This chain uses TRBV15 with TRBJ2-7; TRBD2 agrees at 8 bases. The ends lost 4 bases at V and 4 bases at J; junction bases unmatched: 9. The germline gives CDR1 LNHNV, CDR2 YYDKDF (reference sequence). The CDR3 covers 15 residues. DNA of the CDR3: TGTGCCACCAGCACCCCACGGGGGGGCGCGTACGAGCAGTACTTC. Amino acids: CATSTPRGGAYEQYF.

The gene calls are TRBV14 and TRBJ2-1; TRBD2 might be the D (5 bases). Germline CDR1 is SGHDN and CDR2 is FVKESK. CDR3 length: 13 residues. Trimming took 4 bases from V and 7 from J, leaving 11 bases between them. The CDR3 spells CASSPLSGNEQFF. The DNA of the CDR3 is TGTGCCAGCAGCCCGCTTTCGGGGAATGAGCAGTTCTTC.

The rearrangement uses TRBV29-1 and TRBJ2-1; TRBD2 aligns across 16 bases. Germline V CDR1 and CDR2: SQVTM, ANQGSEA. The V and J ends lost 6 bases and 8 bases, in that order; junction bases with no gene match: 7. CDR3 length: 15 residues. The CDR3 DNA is TGCAGCGTGGGGACTAGCGGGGGGGCCGTCGATGAGCAGTTCTTC. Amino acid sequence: CSVGTSGGAVDEQFF.

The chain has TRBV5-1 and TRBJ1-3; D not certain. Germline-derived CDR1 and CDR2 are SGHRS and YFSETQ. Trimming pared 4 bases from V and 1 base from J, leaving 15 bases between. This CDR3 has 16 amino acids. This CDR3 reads CASSTRERGSGNTIYF. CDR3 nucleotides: TGCGCCAGCAGCACCCGGGAGAGAGGGTCTGGAAACACCATATATTTT.

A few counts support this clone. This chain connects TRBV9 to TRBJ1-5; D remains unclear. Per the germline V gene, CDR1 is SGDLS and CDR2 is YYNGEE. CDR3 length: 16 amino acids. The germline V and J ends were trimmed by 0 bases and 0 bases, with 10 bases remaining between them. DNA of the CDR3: TGTGCCAGCAGCGTAGGGCTACTCGGTAGCAATCAGCCCCAGCATTTT. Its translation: CASSVGLLGSNQPQHF.

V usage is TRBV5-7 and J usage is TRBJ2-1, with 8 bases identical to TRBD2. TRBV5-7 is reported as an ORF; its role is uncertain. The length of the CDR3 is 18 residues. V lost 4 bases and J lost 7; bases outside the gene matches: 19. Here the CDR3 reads CASSQTQSSGAEVNEQFF. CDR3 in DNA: TGTGCCAGCAGCCAAACCCAAAGTAGCGGGGCCGAGGTTAATGAGCAGTTCTTC.

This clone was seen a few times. CDR3 nucleotides: TGTGCCAGCTCTACCTATACAGATTACTACGAGCAGTACTTC. Protein: CASSTYTDYYEQYF. J is TRBJ2-7 and V is TRBV18; D is unresolved. Germline V lookup: CDR1 KGHSH, CDR2 LQKENI. The CDR3 is 14 residues long. Trimming stripped 6 bases from V and 3 bases from J, with 15 bases between.

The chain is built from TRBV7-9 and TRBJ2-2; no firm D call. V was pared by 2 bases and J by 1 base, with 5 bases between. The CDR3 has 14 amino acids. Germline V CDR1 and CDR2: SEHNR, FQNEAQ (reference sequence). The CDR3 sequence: CASSLLGNTGELFF. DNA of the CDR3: TGTGCCAGCAGCTTATTGGGGAACACCGGGGAGCTGTTTTTT.

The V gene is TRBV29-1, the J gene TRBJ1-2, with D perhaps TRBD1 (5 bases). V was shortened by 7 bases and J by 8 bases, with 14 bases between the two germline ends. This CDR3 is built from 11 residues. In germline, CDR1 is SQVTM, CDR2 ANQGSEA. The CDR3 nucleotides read TGCAGCGGAGGGAGACAGTCCGGCTACACCTTC. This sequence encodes CSGGRQSGYTF.

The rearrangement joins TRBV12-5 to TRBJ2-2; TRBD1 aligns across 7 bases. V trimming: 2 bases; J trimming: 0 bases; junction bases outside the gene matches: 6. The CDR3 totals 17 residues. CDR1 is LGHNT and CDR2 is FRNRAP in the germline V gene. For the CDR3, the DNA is TGTGCTAGTGGTTTGAACCCCGGGACAGCGAACACCGGGGAGCTGTTTTTT. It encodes CASGLNPGTANTGELFF.

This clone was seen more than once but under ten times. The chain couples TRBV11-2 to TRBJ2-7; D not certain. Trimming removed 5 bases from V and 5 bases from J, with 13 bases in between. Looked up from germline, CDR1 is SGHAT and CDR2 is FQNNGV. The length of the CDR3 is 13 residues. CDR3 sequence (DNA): TGTGCCAGCAGCGTCGTCCAGCTTGACGAGCAGTACTTC. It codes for CASSVVQLDEQYF.

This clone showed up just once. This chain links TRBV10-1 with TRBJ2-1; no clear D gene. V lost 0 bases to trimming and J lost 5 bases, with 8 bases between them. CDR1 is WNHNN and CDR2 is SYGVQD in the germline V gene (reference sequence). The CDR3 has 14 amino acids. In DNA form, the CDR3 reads TGCGCCAGCAGTGAGTCTGGGCTAAACAATGAGCAGTTCTTC. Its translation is CASSESGLNNEQFF.

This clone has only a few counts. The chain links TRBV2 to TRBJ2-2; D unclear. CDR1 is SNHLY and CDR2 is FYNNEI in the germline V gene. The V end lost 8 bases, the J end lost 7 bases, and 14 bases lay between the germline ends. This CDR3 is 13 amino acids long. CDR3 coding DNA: TGTGCCAGCCAACAGACCTCAGGCGGGGAGCTGTTTTTT. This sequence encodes CASQQTSGGELFF.

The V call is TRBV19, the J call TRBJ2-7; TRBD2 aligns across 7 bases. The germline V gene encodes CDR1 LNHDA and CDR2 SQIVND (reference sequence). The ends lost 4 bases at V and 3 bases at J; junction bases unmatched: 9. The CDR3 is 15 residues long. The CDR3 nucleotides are TGTGCCAGTAGTACCTTATGGGAGGGGAACTACGAGCAGTACTTC. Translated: CASSTLWEGNYEQYF.

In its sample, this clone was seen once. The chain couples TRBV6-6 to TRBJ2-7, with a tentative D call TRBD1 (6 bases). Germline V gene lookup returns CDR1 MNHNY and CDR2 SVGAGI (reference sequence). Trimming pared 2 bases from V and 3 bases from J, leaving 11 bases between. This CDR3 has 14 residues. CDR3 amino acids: CASSYGHRDYEQYF. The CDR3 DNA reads TGTGCCAGCAGTTACGGCCACAGGGACTACGAGCAGTACTTC.

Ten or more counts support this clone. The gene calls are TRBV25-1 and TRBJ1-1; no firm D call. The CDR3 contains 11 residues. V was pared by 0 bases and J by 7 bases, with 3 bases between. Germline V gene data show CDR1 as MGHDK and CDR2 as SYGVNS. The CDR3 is CASSEYGEAFF. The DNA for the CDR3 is TGTGCCAGCAGTGAATATGGTGAAGCTTTCTTT.

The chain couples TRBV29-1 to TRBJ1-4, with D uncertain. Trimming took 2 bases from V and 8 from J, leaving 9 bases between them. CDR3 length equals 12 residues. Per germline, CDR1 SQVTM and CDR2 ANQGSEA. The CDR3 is CSVERPPEKLFF. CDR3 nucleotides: TGCAGCGTTGAACGTCCCCCGGAAAAACTGTTTTTT.

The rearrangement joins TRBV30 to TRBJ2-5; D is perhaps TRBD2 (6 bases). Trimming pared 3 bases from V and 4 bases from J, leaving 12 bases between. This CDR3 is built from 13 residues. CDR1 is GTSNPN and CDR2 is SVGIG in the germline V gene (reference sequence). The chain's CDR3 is CAWRLGGGETQYF. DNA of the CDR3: TGTGCCTGGAGACTGGGGGGAGGAGAGACCCAGTACTTC.

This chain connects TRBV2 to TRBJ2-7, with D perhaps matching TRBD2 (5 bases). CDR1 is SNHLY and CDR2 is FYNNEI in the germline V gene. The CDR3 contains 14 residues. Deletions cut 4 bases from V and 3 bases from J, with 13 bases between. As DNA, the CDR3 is TGTGCCAGCAGTGCTTGGACTGTAAACTACGAGCAGTACTTC. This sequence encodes CASSAWTVNYEQYF.

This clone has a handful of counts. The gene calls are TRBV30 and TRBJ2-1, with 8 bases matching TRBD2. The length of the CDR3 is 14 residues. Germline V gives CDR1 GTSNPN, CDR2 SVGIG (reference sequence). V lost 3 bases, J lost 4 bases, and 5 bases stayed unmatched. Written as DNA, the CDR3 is TGTGCCTGGAGAACCGGGACTAGGTACAATGAGCAGTTCTTC. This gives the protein CAWRTGTRYNEQFF.

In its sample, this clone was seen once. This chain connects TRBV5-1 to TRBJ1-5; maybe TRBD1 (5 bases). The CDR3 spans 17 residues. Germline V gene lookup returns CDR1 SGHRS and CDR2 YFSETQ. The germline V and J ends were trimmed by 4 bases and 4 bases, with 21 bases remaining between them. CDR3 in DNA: TGCGCCAGCAGCCCGGTTCCACGGGGGGAACGGAATCAGCCCCAGCATTTT. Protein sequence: CASSPVPRGERNQPQHF.